Sequencing of this T cell receptor beta chain was carried out in a study of response to subunit inactivated influenza vaccine. The CDR3 covers 13 residues. Trimming took 1 base from V and 3 from J; bases not matched to a gene: 0. Per the germline V gene, CDR1 is MGHRA and CDR2 is YSYEKL. One entry per CDR3 protein results from TCRdb running MiXCR on the RT-PCR reads. The sample shows approximately 730,000 distinct CDR3 sequences, approximately 15% of them seen only once. Ten or more counts support this clonotype. Its specificity is unknown. Study-level findings and limits: The authors offered the suggestion that each seasonal influenza vaccination recruits few new T cells.

This chain uses TRBV4-1 with TRBJ2-7; 7 bases line up with TRBD1. The specimen was PBMCs from blood, collected roughly 15 days before vaccination. This TCR derives from a man aged 45-65 years who received an inactivated influenza vaccine. The CDR3 region has the DNA TGCGCCAGCAGCCAAGGGGACAGCTACGAGCAGTACTTC. Encoded protein: CASSQGDSYEQYF.